These 10 T cell receptor beta chains originate from one sample sequenced in a study of kidney transplant recipient with SARS-CoV-2 infection. TCRdb recomputed calls from the reads with MiXCR, one row per CDR3 protein. Found here are about 240,000 distinct CDR3 sequences, 25% to 30% of them singletons; the top ten hold roughly 7%. Specimen: a blood sample, collected at baseline and on day 111 from a kidney transplant recipient. These receptors were collected from a male patient aged 25 to 39 who had COVID-19 and was a kidney transplant recipient. Some T cells could come from the graft donor.

There are many counts of this clonotype. This chain joins TRBV4-2 and TRBJ1-6, with D tentatively TRBD1 (6 bases). Trimming removed 3 bases at V and 0 bases at J, with 12 bases between. CDR3 length: 17 residues. Germline CDR1 and CDR2: LGHNA and YNFKEQ. In nucleotides, the CDR3 is TGTGCCAGCAGCCAGCAAAGGGGGAGCTCCTATAATTCACCCCTCCACTTT. Its protein product is CASSQQRGSSYNSPLHF.

This clonotype was found many times. This rearrangement joins TRBV6-6 to TRBJ1-2, with D unresolved. V dropped 5 bases and J dropped 4 bases, with 23 bases sitting between them. The germline V gene encodes CDR1 MNHNY and CDR2 SVGAGI (reference sequence). The CDR3 has 17 residues. The CDR3 region has the DNA TGTGCCAGCAGTGTTCTAGTAGGTGGGAGAAAGACCTATGGCTACACCTTC. Protein sequence: CASSVLVGGRKTYGYTF.

This clonotype has at least ten counts. The chain couples TRBV15 to TRBJ1-2, with no clear D. The CDR3 is made up of 17 amino acids. Trimming removed 5 bases at V and 4 bases at J, with 23 bases between. CDR1 is LNHNV, CDR2 YYDKDF, per germline (reference sequence). DNA for the CDR3: TGTGCCACCAGCGATACCCCAAGGTGTGGAAAGACCTATGGCTACACCTTC. It specifies CATSDTPRCGKTYGYTF.

The table lists this clonotype with a few counts. V and J are TRBV9 and TRBJ2-1; 7 bases map to TRBD2. After removal of 3 bases from V and 0 bases from J, the junction contained 3 bases not matched to a gene. Per germline, CDR1 SGDLS and CDR2 YYNGEE. The CDR3 covers 15 residues. For the CDR3, the DNA is TGTGCCAGCAGCGGGAGCGGGACCTCCTACAATGAGCAGTTCTTC. Amino acid sequence: CASSGSGTSYNEQFF.

This clonotype was found many times. The chain recombines TRBV5-4 with TRBJ2-3, with 9 bases lining up with TRBD2. The ends lost 3 bases at V and 2 bases at J; junction bases unmatched: 4. The CDR3 is 15 residues long. CDR1 is SGHNT, CDR2 YYREEE, per germline (reference sequence). The CDR3: CASSSRTSATDTQYF. The DNA for the CDR3 is TGTGCCAGCAGCTCAAGGACTAGCGCCACAGATACGCAGTATTTT.

This clonotype was seen at least ten times. The genes are TRBV25-1 and TRBJ1-2; no clear D gene. The CDR3 is 17 amino acids. Germline loops: CDR1 MGHDK, CDR2 SYGVNS. V shed 5 bases and J shed 4 bases, with 23 bases lying between them. The chain's CDR3 is CASSMSQELGKTYGYTF. CDR3 sequence (DNA): TGTGCCAGCAGTATGTCACAAGAACTGGGAAAGACCTATGGCTACACCTTC.

The chain uses TRBV9 and TRBJ1-2; no reliable D call. The CDR3 extends over 13 amino acids. The V gene's germline CDR1 is SGDLS and CDR2 YYNGEE. V lost 0 bases, J lost 4 bases, and 7 bases lay in between. The CDR3 DNA reads as TGTGCCAGCAGCGTAGACTTGGGCTATGGCTACACCTTC. Translating gives CASSVDLGYGYTF.

This clonotype showed up many times. The chain couples TRBV12-3 or TRBV12-4 to TRBJ2-3; 11 bases agree with TRBD2. V lost 7 bases to trimming and J lost 3 bases; unmatched junction nucleotides: 15. The length of the CDR3 is 18 residues. CDR3 residues: CASNTWKAGTSGTDTQYF. CDR3 nucleotide sequence: TGTGCCAGCAACACGTGGAAGGCCGGGACTAGCGGAACAGATACGCAGTATTTT.

This clonotype was seen just once. Being one base from a much bigger clone, this may be a read error. The V and J genes are TRBV7-9 and TRBJ1-6; D unclear. CDR1 is SEHNR and CDR2 is FQNEAQ in the germline V gene (reference sequence). There are 13 residues in the CDR3. CDR3 in DNA: TGTGCCAGCATGCGGGATGGGAATTCACCCTTCCACTTT. Amino acids: CASMRDGNSPFHF.

The chain employs TRBV20-1 and TRBJ2-1, with 8 positions matching TRBD2. V dropped 0 bases and J dropped 6; count of bases not matched to a gene: 7. The length of the CDR3 is 15 residues. Germline assignment: CDR1 DFQATT and CDR2 SNEGSKA (reference sequence). This CDR3 is CSARDVGRAGNEQFF. As DNA, the CDR3 is TGCAGTGCTAGAGATGTCGGGAGGGCGGGCAATGAGCAGTTCTTC.